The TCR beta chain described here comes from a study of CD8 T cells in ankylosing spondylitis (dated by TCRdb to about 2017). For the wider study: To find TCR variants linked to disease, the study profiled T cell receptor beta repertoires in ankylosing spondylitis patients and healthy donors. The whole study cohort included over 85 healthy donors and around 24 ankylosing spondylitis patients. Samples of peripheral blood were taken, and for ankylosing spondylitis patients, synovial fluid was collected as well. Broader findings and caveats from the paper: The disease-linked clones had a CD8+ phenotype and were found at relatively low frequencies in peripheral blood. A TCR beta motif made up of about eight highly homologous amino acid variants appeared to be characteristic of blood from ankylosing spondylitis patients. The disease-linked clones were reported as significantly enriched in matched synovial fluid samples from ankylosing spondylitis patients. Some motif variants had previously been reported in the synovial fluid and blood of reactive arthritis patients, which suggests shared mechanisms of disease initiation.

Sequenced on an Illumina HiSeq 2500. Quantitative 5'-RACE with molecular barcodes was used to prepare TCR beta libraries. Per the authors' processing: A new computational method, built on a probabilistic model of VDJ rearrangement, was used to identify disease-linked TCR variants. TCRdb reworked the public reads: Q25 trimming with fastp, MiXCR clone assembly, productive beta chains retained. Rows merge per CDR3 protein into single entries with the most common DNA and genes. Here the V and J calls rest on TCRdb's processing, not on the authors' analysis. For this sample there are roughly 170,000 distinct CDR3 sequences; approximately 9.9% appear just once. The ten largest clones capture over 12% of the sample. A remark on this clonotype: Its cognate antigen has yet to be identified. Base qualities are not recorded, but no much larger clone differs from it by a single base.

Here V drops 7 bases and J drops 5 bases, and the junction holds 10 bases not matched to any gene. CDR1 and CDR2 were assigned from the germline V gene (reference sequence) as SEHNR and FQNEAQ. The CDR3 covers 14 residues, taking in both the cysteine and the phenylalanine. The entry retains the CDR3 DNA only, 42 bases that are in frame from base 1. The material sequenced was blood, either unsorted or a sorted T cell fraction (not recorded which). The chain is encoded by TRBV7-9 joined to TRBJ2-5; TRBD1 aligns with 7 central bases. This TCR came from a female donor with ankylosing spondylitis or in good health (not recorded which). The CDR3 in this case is CASTPGQPDETQYF. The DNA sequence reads TGTGCCAGCACGCCGGGACAGCCCGATGAGACCCAGTACTTC. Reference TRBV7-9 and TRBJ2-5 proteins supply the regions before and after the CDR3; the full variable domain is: DTGVSQNPRHKITKRGQNVTFRCDPISEHNRLYWYRQTLGQGPEFLTYFQNEAQLEKSRLLSDRFSAERPKGSFSTLEIQRTEQGDSAMYLCASTPGQPDETQYFGPGTRLLVL.